Each of the 5 T cell receptor beta chains below was sequenced from the same sample in a study of blood T cell repertoires in COVID-19 (dated by TCRdb to about 2020). Library generation was performed with the immunoSEQ multiplex PCR assay. This immuneACCESS table, as held by TCRdb, lists in-frame sequences with V and J called but not all clones. Of the missing ones, under half trace to an unresolved V gene in checked studies; the others have no known cause. The sample yields 200,000 or so clones; 80% to 90% were counted once. Of the sample, about 3.3% falls within the top ten clones. The specimen sequenced was PBMCs or T cells enriched from blood (not recorded which). These receptors came from a woman in her late teens or twenties in a cohort exposed to, infected with or recovered from COVID-19 (not recorded which).

The rearrangement uses TRBV4-2 and TRBJ2-5; TRBD1 might be the D (5 bases). Germline V CDR1 and CDR2: LGHNA, YNFKEQ. Trimming pared 4 bases from V and 4 bases from J, leaving 16 bases between. This CDR3 contains 15 residues. In DNA, the CDR3 is TGTGCCAGCAGCCCTACCAGGGCCAGGGCAGAGACCCAGTACTTC. Protein sequence: CASSPTRARAETQYF.

V and J are TRBV28 and TRBJ2-7, with 13 bases matching TRBD2. The germline gives CDR1 MDHEN, CDR2 SYDVKM. This CDR3 is built from 20 residues. V was pared by 9 bases and J by 4 bases, with 24 bases of the junction left unmatched. The CDR3 nucleotides are TGTGCCAGTATAAACAACTCTGGACTAGCGGGAGCTCCGACCGATTACGAGCAGTACTTC. Translation: CASINNSGLAGAPTDYEQYF.

J is TRBJ2-7 and V is TRBV3-1 (or the pseudogene TRBV3-2); TRBD1 matches at 8 bases. This CDR3 region has 16 residues. V lost 5 bases to trimming and J lost 6 bases; unmatched junction nucleotides: 15. Germline V gene sequence: CDR1 LGHDT, CDR2 YNNKEL (reference sequence). The CDR3 DNA reads as TGTGCCAGCAGCGAACCACGACAGGGGTTATTCTCCGAGCAGTACTTC. Amino acid sequence: CASSEPRQGLFSEQYF.

As for this clone: Other DNA sequences of this sample code for an identical CDR3. The rearrangement links TRBV3-1 (or the pseudogene TRBV3-2) to TRBJ1-5; the D gene is possibly TRBD1 (5 bases). V dropped 0 bases and J dropped 7 bases, with 10 bases sitting between them. CDR3 length: 14 amino acids. CDR1 is LGHDT, CDR2 YNNKEL, per germline (reference sequence). Here the CDR3 reads CASSQDRVGQPQHF. DNA for the CDR3: TGTGCCAGCAGCCAAGACAGGGTTGGCCAGCCCCAGCATTTT.

This clone showed up just once. V and J are TRBV3-1 (or the pseudogene TRBV3-2) and TRBJ2-2; TRBD2 matches 7 bases. Germline V lookup: CDR1 LGHDT, CDR2 YNNKEL (reference sequence). J lost 5 bases, V lost 5 bases, and 8 bases had no gene match. This CDR3 spans 15 amino acids. CDR3 nucleotide sequence: TGTGCCAGCAGCACCGCGGGAGTAGGGACCGGGGAGCTGTTTTTT. Its protein is CASSTAGVGTGELFF.